This T cell receptor beta chain was sequenced in a study of read filtering for tumor transcriptome and immune sequencing. Study-level information: TCR-mapped reads were about 3.5 to 10.27 million with IR-seq versus roughly 75 to 1,400 with RNA-seq.

This clonotype was recorded many times. From 300 to 400 ng of RNA, a library with molecular barcoded alpha/delta and beta/gamma adaptors was made. TCRdb fed the reads into MiXCR, producing one record per CDR3 protein. The sample includes roughly 5,800 distinct CDR3 sequences, around 22% of them seen just once. The source is a donor older than 35 with multiple myeloma. Source material: a population of CD138-negative cells sorted from bone marrow.

The CDR3 sequence is CATSDADTETQYF. The DNA for the CDR3 is TGTGCCACCAGTGACGCAGACACGGAGACCCAGTACTTC. The chain recombines TRBV24-1 with TRBJ2-5; D is uncertain. The CDR3 length is 13 residues. Germline CDR1 and CDR2: KGHDR and SFDVKD. Between the trimmed V and J ends, which lost 4 bases and 5 bases, there was a span of 10 bases.